The rows below give T cell receptor beta chains drawn from one sample of a study of T cells in localized non-small cell lung cancer. Method: immunoSEQ multiplex PCR; TCRdb's copy keeps in-frame clones and lacks some. The data contain tens of thousands of clones, 85% to 90% of them seen just once; the ten biggest clones take up approximately 6%. The input for sequencing was PBMCs, taken before any cancer treatment. These receptors originate from a man aged 35-69 years with stage II lung adenocarcinoma. Each CDR3 is given with its conserved first and last residue. A D gene is named only where the DNA matches it firmly. Only part of the rows carry a size: once, few, many, or a class if the clone is expanded.

>TRBJ2-7|.|.|TRBV29-1
TGCAGCGTTAAAGTGACATCCTACGAGCAGTACTTC
CSVKVTSYEQYF
>TRBJ2-2|.|TRBD2|TRBV4-1
TGCGCCAGCAGCCAAGCCACGACTAGCGGGACGAACACCGGGGAGCTGTTTTTT
CASSQATTSGTNTGELFF
>TRBJ1-1|.|.|TRBV28
TGTGCCAGCAGTGCCCCAACATGGTCCACTGAAGCTTTCTTT
CASSAPTWSTEAFF
>TRBJ2-1|.|.|TRBV7-3
TGTGCCAGCAGCTTACGGCCTACGGGGGATGAGCAGTTCTTC
CASSLRPTGDEQFF
>TRBJ1-2|.|.|TRBV4-2
TGTGCCAGCAGCCCTTCCGGGACACCGGCTAACTATGGCTACACCTTC
CASSPSGTPANYGYTF
>TRBJ2-3|.|TRBD2|TRBV7-3
TGTGCCAGCAGCTCAGCAGGGAGGGGCGATACGCAGTATTTT
CASSSAGRGDTQYF
>TRBJ2-3|once|TRBD2|TRBV10-3
TGTGCCATCAGCCCCGTAAGACTAGCGGGTGTCGATACGCAGTATTTT
CAISPVRLAGVDTQYF
>TRBJ2-1|.|.|TRBV4-3
TGCGCCAGCAGGAACAAAAGCCCGTTTTGGCCGAAAATCAGCGATGAGCAGTTCTTC
CASRNKSPFWPKISDEQFF
>TRBJ2-7|.|.|TRBV28
TGTGCCAGCAGCCCTCGGGAAGGGACCTTCGGGGACGAGCAGTACTTC
CASSPREGTFGDEQYF
>TRBJ2-3|.|.|TRBV7-3
TGTGCCAGCAGCTTCCTCGGGGAGGTTGGGCATACGCAGTATTTT
CASSFLGEVGHTQYF
>TRBJ1-4|once|.|TRBV11-1
TGTGCCAGCAGCGCGCCGCATGAAAAACTGTTTTTT
CASSAPHEKLFF
>TRBJ1-5|.|TRBD1|TRBV7-9
TGTGCCAGCAGCTTGGGCTTTGGGACAGGGTATCTTCAGCCCCAGCATTTT
CASSLGFGTGYLQPQHF
>TRBJ1-1|.|TRBD1|TRBV7-8
TGTGTCATCACCCGGACAGGGAGGGACACTGAAGCTTTCTTT
CVITRTGRDTEAFF
>TRBJ1-5|.|.|TRBV27
TGTGCCAGCCGAACCGACGCCTTCGGGAGCAATCAGCCCCAGCATTTT
CASRTDAFGSNQPQHF
>TRBJ2-7|.|TRBD1|TRBV19
TGTGCCAGTAGTCCAAGGGACAGGGGCGAGCAGTACTTC
CASSPRDRGEQYF
>TRBJ2-2|.|.|TRBV5-5
TGTGCCAGCAGCCAGGTGGAGAGAACCGGGGAGCTGTTTTTT
CASSQVERTGELFF
>TRBJ2-7|.|.|TRBV4-1
TGCGCCAGCAGCTCAGGAGGCGAGCAGTACTTC
CASSSGGEQYF
>TRBJ2-7|.|TRBD2|TRBV5-1
TGCGCCAGCAGCTTCGCGGGGGAGGACGAGCAGTACTTC
CASSFAGEDEQYF
>TRBJ2-2|once|.|TRBV6-1
TGTGCCAGCAGGGTTCAGGAGAACACCGGGGAGCTGTTTTTT
CASRVQENTGELFF
>TRBJ1-1|.|TRBD1|TRBV4-1
TGCGCCAGCAGCCAAGGACAGGGAATGAACACTGAAGCTTTCTTT
CASSQGQGMNTEAFF
>TRBJ2-7|.|.|TRBV30
TGTGCCTGGAGCGGGTACGAGCAGTACTTC
CAWSGYEQYF
>TRBJ2-7|.|.|TRBV28
TGTGCCAGCACCGGCCCCGGCTCACCCTCATACGAGCAGTACTTC
CASTGPGSPSYEQYF
>TRBJ2-5|.|.|TRBV15
TGTGCCACCACCGGGACTTACAAAGAGACCCAGTACTTC
CATTGTYKETQYF
>TRBJ1-1|.|TRBD1|TRBV5-4
TGTGCCAGCAGCTTCCTGGACAGGACGAACACTGAAGCTTTCTTT
CASSFLDRTNTEAFF
>TRBJ2-1|.|TRBD2|TRBV9
TGTGCCAGCAGCGTGACTAGCGGGAGGCAACCAGATGAGCAGTTCTTC
CASSVTSGRQPDEQFF
>TRBJ2-6|.|TRBD1|TRBV7-9
TGTGCCAGCAGCCTTGACAGGGCCGGGGCCAACGTCCTGACTTTC
CASSLDRAGANVLTF
>TRBJ1-1|.|TRBD1|TRBV10-3
TGTGCCATCAGGGGACAGGAGGCCACTGAAGCTTTCTTT
CAIRGQEATEAFF
>TRBJ2-3|.|TRBD2|TRBV23-1
TGCGCCAGCAGTCAGAGCGGGAGGGGAGTAACAGATACGCAGTATTTT
CASSQSGRGVTDTQYF
>TRBJ2-7|.|TRBD1|TRBV5-1
TGCGCCAGCAGCTTCGACAGGGTATACGAGCAGTACTTC
CASSFDRVYEQYF
>TRBJ2-7|.|.|TRBV28
TGTGCCAGCAGCCTCGGAACCACCTCCTACGAGCAGTACTTC
CASSLGTTSYEQYF
>TRBJ1-1|.|.|TRBV27
TGTGCCAGCACCTCGGGACTCCAGAACACTGAAGCTTTCTTT
CASTSGLQNTEAFF
>TRBJ2-7|.|.|TRBV28
TGTGCCAGCAGTGGGCATTACAGGGTCTACGAGCAGTACTTC
CASSGHYRVYEQYF
>TRBJ2-7|.|TRBD1|TRBV6-4
TGTGCCAGCAGTGACGGGACAGGGGTCTACGAGCAGTACTTC
CASSDGTGVYEQYF
>TRBJ1-5|.|.|TRBV30
TGTGCCTGGTCCCGGGGGGAGCTCAATCAGCCCCAGCATTTT
CAWSRGELNQPQHF
>TRBJ1-3|.|.|TRBV18
TGTGCCAGCTCACAGCTGAGCGCCCCGAAGTCGGGAAACACCATATATTTT
CASSQLSAPKSGNTIYF
>TRBJ1-1|.|TRBD1|TRBV6-5
TGTGCCAGCAGCGGGACAGCCTATCCTGAAGCTTTCTTT
CASSGTAYPEAFF
>TRBJ1-6|few|.|TRBV28
TGTGCCAGCAGTCTTTCCGTCTCACCCCTCCACTTT
CASSLSVSPLHF
>TRBJ2-1|.|TRBD2|TRBV10-1
TGCGCCAGCAGTGAGTCGACTGGTCTCGCGGGAGTGGGGAATGAGCAGTTCTTC
CASSESTGLAGVGNEQFF
>TRBJ2-7|.|.|TRBV5-4
TGTGCCAGCAGCACGTTGGAGCGCGGATCCTACGAGCAGTACTTC
CASSTLERGSYEQYF
>TRBJ2-7|.|.|TRBV18
TGTGCCAGCTCACCTGAGAGCAGCGGTCCCTACGAGCAGTACTTC
CASSPESSGPYEQYF
>TRBJ1-5|.|.|TRBV4-1
TGCGCCAGCAGCCAAGCGGCGGCAGGTAGCAATCAGCCCCAGCATTTT
CASSQAAAGSNQPQHF
>TRBJ2-5|.|TRBD1|TRBV18
TGTGCCAGCTCCCTGACAGGGGGCAGTAAGGAGACCCAGTACTTC
CASSLTGGSKETQYF
>TRBJ2-7|medium-sized|.|TRBV9
TGTGCCAGCAGCGTACCCTACAGGGGGGGCGAGCAGTACTTC
CASSVPYRGGEQYF
>TRBJ2-6|.|.|TRBV5-6
TGTGCCAGCATCCTCAGGGGCTCTGGGGCCAACGTCCTGACTTTC
CASILRGSGANVLTF
>TRBJ2-7|.|.|TRBV11-3
TGTGCCAGCAGCCCTCTCGGACCCTACGAGCAGTACTTC
CASSPLGPYEQYF
>TRBJ1-1|.|.|TRBV6-6
TGTGCCAGCAGTTTAAACTGGGCTTTCTTT
CASSLNWAFF